The 30 T cell receptor beta chains reported below all come from one sample, sequenced in a study of blood T cells in healthy people across ages. With a J-beta primer mix and a sample-barcoded 5' primer, a second PCR ran about 6 to 11 cycles. TCRdb processed the 5' RACE reads anew with MiXCR; each CDR3 protein has one entry. The table has about 1.4 million distinct CDR3 sequences, almost 60% seen once. The specimen was blood. The origin of the receptors is a man aged 18 to 35 in good health.

The chain recombines TRBV12-3 or TRBV12-4 with TRBJ1-2; TRBD1 agrees at 7 bases. V was clipped by 6 bases and J by 8 bases; unmatched bases: 15. The CDR3 runs 15 residues. CDR3 DNA sequence: TGTGCCAGCAGCTCTCCCCACAGGGGCGCCGAGGGCTACACCTTC. Protein: CASSSPHRGAEGYTF.

J is TRBJ1-2 and V is TRBV3-1, with 7 bases identical to TRBD1. V shed 0 bases and J 1 base; nucleotides not matched to a gene: 5. This CDR3 is 16 amino acids long. Germline loops: CDR1 LGHDT, CDR2 YNNKEL (reference sequence). The CDR3 DNA sequence: TGTGCCAGCAGCCAAGATAGGGACAGTCTTAACTATGGCTACACCTTC. It specifies CASSQDRDSLNYGYTF. Drawing the rest from reference TRBV3-1 and TRBJ1-2, the complete variable domain is DTAVSQTPKYLVTQMGNDKSIKCEQNLGHDTMYWYKQDSKKFLKIMFSYNNKELIINETVPNRFSPKSPDKAHLNLHINSLELGDSAVYFCASSQDRDSLNYGYTFGSGTRLTVV.

DNA for the CDR3: TGTGCCAGCAGCTGGGGCCCCAGCGGGGGGGAGACCCAGTACTTC. Its protein product is CASSWGPSGGETQYF. The V gene is TRBV7-2, the J gene TRBJ2-5, with 9 bases identical to TRBD2. The CDR3 loop spans 15 amino acids. The junction had 8 bases not matched to a gene; V was cut back by 4 bases and J by 5 bases. Germline V CDR1 and CDR2: SGHTA, FQGNSA.

This rearrangement joins TRBV4-1 to TRBJ2-1, with 7 nucleotides matching TRBD2. The CDR3 extends over 16 amino acids. CDR1 is MGHRA, CDR2 YSYEKL, per germline. V gave up 0 bases and J gave up 3 bases; unmatched junction bases: 5. CDR3: CASSQDGAGSYNEQFF. The CDR3 bases are TGCGCCAGCAGCCAAGATGGAGCGGGAAGCTACAATGAGCAGTTCTTC.

This chain joins TRBV20-1 and TRBJ1-5; D is uncertain. This CDR3 comprises 8 residues. Germline assignment: CDR1 DFQATT and CDR2 SNEGSKA (reference sequence). CDR3 sequence: CTNQPQHF. The CDR3 DNA is TGCACGAATCAGCCCCAGCATTTT.

The chain has TRBV7-2 and TRBJ2-5; D not certain. V dropped 3 bases and J dropped 4 bases, with 15 bases sitting between them. The CDR3 totals 15 residues. CDR1 SGHTA and CDR2 FQGNSA come from the germline V gene. The CDR3, as DNA: TGTGCCAGCAGCTTCGGCCAGAGAGTAGGAGAGACCCAGTACTTC. This translates into CASSFGQRVGETQYF.

The rearrangement joins TRBV9 to TRBJ1-2, with 7 positions matching TRBD1. This CDR3 has 11 residues. Unmatched junction bases numbered 1, after V lost 3 bases and J lost 8 bases. The V gene's germline CDR1 is SGDLS and CDR2 YYNGEE. In DNA form, the CDR3 reads TGTGCCAGCAGCGCACAGGGGGGCTACACCTTC. This encodes CASSAQGGYTF.

V and J are TRBV18 and TRBJ2-2, with TRBD1 matching 11 bases. CDR3 length: 12 residues. V shed 3 bases and J 13 bases; nucleotides not matched to a gene: 1. Germline V CDR1 and CDR2: KGHSH, LQKENI. CDR3 sequence (DNA): TGTGCCAGCTCACCGGACAGGGGGCGGCTGTTTTTT. Its protein is CASSPDRGRLFF.

V usage is TRBV5-1 and J usage is TRBJ2-1; 9 positions agree with TRBD2. The CDR3 extends over 14 amino acids. Germline CDR1 is SGHRS and CDR2 is YFSETQ. Trimming removed 0 bases from V and 9 bases from J; junction bases left unmatched: 4. The CDR3 DNA sequence: TGCGCCAGCAGCTTGGTTAGCGGGAGCGGTGAGCAGTTCTTC. Translation gives CASSLVSGSGEQFF.

The chain employs TRBV12-5 and TRBJ2-4; 14 bases agree with TRBD2. The closer fit of TRBJ2-7 to the DNA end suggests the J call may be wrong. Germline assignment: CDR1 LGHNT and CDR2 FRNRAP. This CDR3 is built from 17 residues. CDR3 coding DNA: TGTGCTAGTGGTCCCTACTCGACTAGCGGGAGGGTCTACGAGCAGTACTTC. Protein product: CASGPYSTSGRVYEQYF.

The chain joins TRBV30 to TRBJ1-2; D call uncertain. The CDR3 loop spans 14 amino acids. Germline loops: CDR1 GTSNPN, CDR2 SVGIG (reference sequence). V shed 3 bases and J shed 8 bases, with 19 bases lying between them. The CDR3 region has the DNA TGTGCCTGGAGGGTCTTTAACCACGCGCAAGGCTACACCTTC. Translating it yields CAWRVFNHAQGYTF.

This chain uses TRBV6-2 or TRBV6-3 with TRBJ2-3; no reliable D call. The germline CDR1 and CDR2 sequences are MNHEY and SVGEGT. CDR3 length: 13 amino acids. Deletions cut 6 bases from V and 6 bases from J, with 13 bases between. CDR3 sequence (DNA): TGTGCCAGCAGCCAAACGAGGACGGATACGCAGTATTTT. Amino acid sequence: CASSQTRTDTQYF.

In the case of this clonotype: One end of the junction fails to match germline, which may point to a read error. This chain links TRBV7-9 with TRBJ2-5; D is unresolved. The J call may be wrong; the DNA end is better matched by TRBJ2-7. Germline CDR1 and CDR2: SEHNR and FQNEAQ (reference sequence). The CDR3 totals 12 residues. The CDR3 loop is CASSPASCEQYF. The CDR3 coding sequence is TGTGCCAGCAGCCCCGCATCCTGCGAGCAGTACTTC.

The chain joins TRBV7-9 to TRBJ1-1; 8 positions match TRBD1. V dropped 1 base and J dropped 6; count of bases not matched to a gene: 4. Germline V gene sequence: CDR1 SEHNR, CDR2 FQNEAQ (reference sequence). The CDR3 has 14 residues. The CDR3 nucleotides are TGTGCCAGCAGCTTAGACTGGACAGGGTCTGAAGCTTTCTTT. It translates to CASSLDWTGSEAFF. The full variable domain, its missing parts supplied by reference TRBV7-9 and TRBJ1-1, is DTGVSQNPRHKITKRGQNVTFRCDPISEHNRLYWYRQTLGQGPEFLTYFQNEAQLEKSRLLSDRFSAERPKGSFSTLEIQRTEQGDSAMYLCASSLDWTGSEAFFGQGTRLTVV.

On this clonotype itself: It may be a read error: a sequence one base away is much more abundant. The chain recombines TRBV27 with TRBJ2-7; TRBD1 is a possible D gene (5 bases). CDR1 is MNHEY and CDR2 is SMNVEV in the germline V gene (reference sequence). CDR3 size: 12 residues. DNA for the CDR3: TGTGCCACAGACAGCAGCTCCTACGGGCAGTACTTC. Translating gives CATDSSSYGQYF.

This clonotype has only a few counts. The J gene is TRBJ2-1, the V gene TRBV29-1; 9 bases fit TRBD2. V dropped 6 bases and J dropped 0; count of bases not matched to a gene: 6. CDR1 is SQVTM and CDR2 is ANQGSEA in the germline V gene. CDR3 size: 15 residues. CDR3 DNA: TGCAGCGTGACTATTAGCGGGGGCTCCTACAATGAGCAGTTCTTC. Residues: CSVTISGGSYNEQFF.

The chain carries TRBV5-1 and TRBJ2-1; weak D call: TRBD1 (6 bases). From germline, CDR1 is SGHRS and CDR2 YFSETQ. V lost 5 bases, J lost 6 bases, and 18 bases lay in between. The CDR3 extends over 15 amino acids. The CDR3 coding sequence is TGCGCCAGCAGTTCGAACCGGGACATCTTCAATGAGCAGTTCTTC. Translated, it gives CASSSNRDIFNEQFF.

CDR3 coding DNA: TGCAGTGCTAGAGAAGGGACTAGCGCTTTCTACGAGCAGTACTTC. Amino acid sequence: CSAREGTSAFYEQYF. V is TRBV20-1 and J is TRBJ2-7; 10 bases are a match to TRBD2. J gave up 3 bases and V 0 bases, and 5 bases lay outside the gene matches. The CDR3 extends over 15 amino acids. Germline V gives CDR1 DFQATT, CDR2 SNEGSKA (reference sequence).

V and J are TRBV27 and TRBJ1-5; TRBD1 matches at 7 bases. V shed 1 base, J shed 4 bases, and the junction held 4 bases outside the gene matches. Germline V gene data show CDR1 as MNHEY and CDR2 as SMNVEV (reference sequence). The CDR3 totals 15 residues. The CDR3 sequence: CASSLFGTANQPQHF. Written as DNA, the CDR3 is TGTGCCAGCAGTTTATTTGGGACAGCTAATCAGCCCCAGCATTTT.

This clonotype showed up just once. The chain has TRBV12-3 or TRBV12-4 and TRBJ2-6, with 7 nucleotides matching TRBD2. CDR3 size: 17 residues. V was pared by 1 base and J by 3 bases, with 6 bases of the junction left unmatched. For the CDR3, the DNA is TGTGCCAGCAGTTTAGGGGGAGGGGTGTTTGGGGCCAACGTCCTGACTTTC. Residues: CASSLGGGVFGANVLTF.

The chain is built from TRBV10-2 and TRBJ1-6, with unresolved D. CDR3 size: 17 residues. The V gene lost 0 bases and the J gene lost 0 bases, with 9 bases spanning the gap. Germline CDR1 WSHSY, CDR2 SAAADI. The CDR3: CASSESDGFSYNSPLHF. The CDR3 DNA reads TGCGCCAGCAGTGAGTCGGACGGATTCTCCTATAATTCACCCCTCCACTTT.

The V gene is TRBV4-3, the J gene TRBJ1-6, with a tentative D call TRBD1 (6 bases). The CDR3 has 17 amino acids. V lost 0 bases to trimming and J lost 5 bases, with 14 bases between them. Germline V gives CDR1 LGHNA, CDR2 YSLEER. The CDR3 nucleotides read TGCGCCAGCAGCCAAGATGGGGGGGGCAAGAATAATTCACCCCTCCACTTT. This sequence encodes CASSQDGGGKNNSPLHF.

This chain connects TRBV7-2 to TRBJ1-6; D unclear. Germline V gene sequence: CDR1 SGHTA, CDR2 FQGNSA. The length of the CDR3 is 16 residues. Trimming removed 5 bases at V and 7 bases at J, with 18 bases between. The CDR3 DNA is TGTGCCAGCAGCCCCCCTAACGTGGGCTTAAATTCACCCCTCCACTTT. This encodes CASSPPNVGLNSPLHF.

This rearrangement joins TRBV24-1 to TRBJ2-1; a possible D gene is TRBD1 (7 bases). The germline CDR1 and CDR2 sequences are KGHDR and SFDVKD. The CDR3 totals 12 residues. V lost 9 bases and J lost 6, with 11 bases in between. As DNA, the CDR3 is TGTGCCACCGCGGGACAGTCCAATGAGCAGTTCTTC. Residues: CATAGQSNEQFF.

This chain uses TRBV5-1 with TRBJ2-1, with 7 bases fitting TRBD1. Losses at the gene ends were 0 bases for V and 14 bases for J; bases not matched to a gene: 8. This CDR3 is 13 amino acids long. Germline CDR1 is SGHRS and CDR2 is YFSETQ. The CDR3 DNA sequence: TGCGCCAGCAGCTTGGCGGGCAGGGGGAAAGAGTTCTTC. This gives the protein CASSLAGRGKEFF.

The chain couples TRBV7-6 to TRBJ2-1, with 11 bases matching TRBD2. V was clipped by 5 bases and J by 15 bases; unmatched bases: 12. This CDR3 is 14 amino acids long. Germline assignment: CDR1 SGHVS and CDR2 FNYEAQ. CDR3 nucleotide sequence: TGTGCCAGCAGCCCCGAACTAGCGGGAGAGAGTAGGTTCTTC. It specifies CASSPELAGESRFF.

The sample holds a few counts of this clonotype. V and J are TRBV29-1 and TRBJ2-7, with D unresolved. CDR1 SQVTM and CDR2 ANQGSEA come from the germline V gene. The length of the CDR3 is 12 residues. Trimming cost V 3 bases and J 7 bases, with 13 bases left between them. CDR3 coding DNA: TGCAGCGTTGAGGCAGGTTTAGATGAGCAGTACTTC. It codes for CSVEAGLDEQYF.

This clonotype was seen a few times. This may be a read error: a much more frequent sequence differs by one nucleotide. V usage is TRBV20-1 and J usage is TRBJ2-7, with D uncertain. V lost 3 bases to trimming and J lost 3 bases, with 6 bases between them. This CDR3 region has 11 residues. Looked up from germline, CDR1 is DFQATT and CDR2 is SNEGSKA (reference sequence). The CDR3 bases are TGCAGTGCTAGTGACGGCTACGAGCAGTACTTC. Protein: CSASDGYEQYF.

The chain couples TRBV6-6 to TRBJ2-4, with TRBD1 matching 7 bases. In germline, CDR1 is MNHNY, CDR2 SVGAGI (reference sequence). The length of the CDR3 is 17 residues. J gave up 1 base and V 2 bases, and 8 bases lay outside the gene matches. CDR3 nucleotides: TGTGCCAGCAGTTACACGGGACAGCCCATGGCCAAAAACATTCAGTACTTC. It is translated as CASSYTGQPMAKNIQYF.

This clonotype came up a few times. CDR3 loop: CASSLDGTRGSTQYF. The CDR3 DNA reads as TGTGCCAGCAGTTTAGACGGGACTCGTGGTAGTACGCAGTATTTT. This chain connects TRBV12-3 or TRBV12-4 to TRBJ2-3; D might be TRBD2 (6 bases). The CDR3 covers 15 residues. The V end lost 1 base, the J end lost 8 bases, and 16 bases lay between the germline ends.